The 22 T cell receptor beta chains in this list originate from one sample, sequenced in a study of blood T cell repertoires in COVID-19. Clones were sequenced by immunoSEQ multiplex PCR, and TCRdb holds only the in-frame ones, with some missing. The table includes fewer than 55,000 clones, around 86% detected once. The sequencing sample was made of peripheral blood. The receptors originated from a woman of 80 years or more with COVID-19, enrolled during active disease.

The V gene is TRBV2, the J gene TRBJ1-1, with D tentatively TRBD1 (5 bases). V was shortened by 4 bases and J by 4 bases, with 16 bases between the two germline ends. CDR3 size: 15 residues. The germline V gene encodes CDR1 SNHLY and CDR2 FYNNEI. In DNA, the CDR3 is TGTGCCAGCAGTGGAACCGGGACTGGGCTCACTGAAGCTTTCTTT. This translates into CASSGTGTGLTEAFF.

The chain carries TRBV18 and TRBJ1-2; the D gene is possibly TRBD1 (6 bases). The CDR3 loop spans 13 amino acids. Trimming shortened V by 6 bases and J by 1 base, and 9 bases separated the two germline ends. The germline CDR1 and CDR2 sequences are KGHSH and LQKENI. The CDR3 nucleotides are TGTGCCAGCTCTAGGGACATTAACTATGGCTACACCTTC. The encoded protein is CASSRDINYGYTF.

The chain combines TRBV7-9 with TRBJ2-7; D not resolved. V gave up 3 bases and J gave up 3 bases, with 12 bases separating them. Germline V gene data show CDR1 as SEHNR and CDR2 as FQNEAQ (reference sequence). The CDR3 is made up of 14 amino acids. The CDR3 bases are TGTGCCAGCAGCTTTGAGGCCCGTATCTACGAGCAGTACTTC. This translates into CASSFEARIYEQYF.

CDR3 residues: CASSQPGLSNQPQHF. CDR3 nucleotide sequence: TGTGCCAGCAGCCAACCGGGACTATCAAATCAGCCCCAGCATTTT. J is TRBJ1-5 and V is TRBV6-5; tentatively, D is TRBD1 (5 bases). Germline values: CDR1 MNHEY, CDR2 SVGAGI. V was pared by 6 bases and J by 4 bases, with 16 bases between. This CDR3 has 15 residues.

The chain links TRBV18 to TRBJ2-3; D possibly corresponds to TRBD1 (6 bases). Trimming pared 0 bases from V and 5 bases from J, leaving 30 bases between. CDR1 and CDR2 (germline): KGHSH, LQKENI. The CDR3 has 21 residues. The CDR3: CASSPPLGQIVDSRKEDTQYF. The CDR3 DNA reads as TGTGCCAGCTCACCACCACTAGGACAGATAGTTGACTCACGAAAGGAAGATACGCAGTATTTT.

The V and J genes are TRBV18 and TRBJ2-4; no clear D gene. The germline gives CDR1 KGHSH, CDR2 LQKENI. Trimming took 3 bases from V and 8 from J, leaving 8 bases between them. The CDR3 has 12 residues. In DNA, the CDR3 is TGTGCCAGCTCACCCTCCGCGGACATTCAGTACTTC. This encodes CASSPSADIQYF.

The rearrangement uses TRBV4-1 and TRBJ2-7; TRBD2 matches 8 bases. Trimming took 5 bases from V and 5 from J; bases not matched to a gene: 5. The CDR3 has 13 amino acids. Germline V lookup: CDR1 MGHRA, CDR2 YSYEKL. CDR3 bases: TGCGCCAGCAGCGGGACTAGAATCGACGAGCAGTACTTC. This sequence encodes CASSGTRIDEQYF.

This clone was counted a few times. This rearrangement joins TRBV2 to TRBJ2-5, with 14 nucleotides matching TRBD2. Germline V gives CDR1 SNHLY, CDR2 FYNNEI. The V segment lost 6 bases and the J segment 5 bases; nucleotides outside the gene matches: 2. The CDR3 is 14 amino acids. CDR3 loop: CASRGLAGVETQYF. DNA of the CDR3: TGTGCCAGCAGGGGACTAGCGGGAGTGGAGACCCAGTACTTC.

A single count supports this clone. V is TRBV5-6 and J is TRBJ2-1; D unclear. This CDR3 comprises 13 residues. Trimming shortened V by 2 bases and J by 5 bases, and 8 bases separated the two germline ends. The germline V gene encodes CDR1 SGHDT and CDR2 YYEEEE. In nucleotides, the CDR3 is TGTGCCAGCAGCTTATACTACGACAATGAGCAGTTCTTC. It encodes CASSLYYDNEQFF. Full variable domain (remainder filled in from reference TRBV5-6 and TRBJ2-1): DAGVTQSPTHLIKTRGQQVTLRCSPKSGHDTVSWYQQALGQGPQFIFQYYEEEERQRGNFPDRFSGHQFPNYSSELNVNALLLGDSALYLCASSLYYDNEQFFGPGTRLTVL.

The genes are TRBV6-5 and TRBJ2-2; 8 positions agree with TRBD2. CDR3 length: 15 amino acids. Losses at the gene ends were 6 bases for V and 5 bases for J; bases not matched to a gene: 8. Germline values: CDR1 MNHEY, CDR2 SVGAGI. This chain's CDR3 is CASRKSGSGTGELFF. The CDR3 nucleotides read TGTGCCAGCAGAAAGAGCGGGAGCGGGACCGGGGAGCTGTTTTTT.

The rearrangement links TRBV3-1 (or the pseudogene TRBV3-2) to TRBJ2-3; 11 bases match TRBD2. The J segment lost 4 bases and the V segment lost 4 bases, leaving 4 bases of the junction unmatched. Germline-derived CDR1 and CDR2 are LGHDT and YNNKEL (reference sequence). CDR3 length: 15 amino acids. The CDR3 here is CASSPIAGGPDTQYF. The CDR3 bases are TGTGCCAGCAGCCCAATAGCGGGAGGGCCAGATACGCAGTATTTT.

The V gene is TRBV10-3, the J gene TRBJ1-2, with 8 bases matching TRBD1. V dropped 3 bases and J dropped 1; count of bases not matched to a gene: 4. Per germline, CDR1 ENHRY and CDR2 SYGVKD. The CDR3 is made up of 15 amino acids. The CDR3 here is CAISEGQGINYGYTF. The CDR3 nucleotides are TGTGCCATCAGTGAAGGACAGGGCATTAACTATGGCTACACCTTC.

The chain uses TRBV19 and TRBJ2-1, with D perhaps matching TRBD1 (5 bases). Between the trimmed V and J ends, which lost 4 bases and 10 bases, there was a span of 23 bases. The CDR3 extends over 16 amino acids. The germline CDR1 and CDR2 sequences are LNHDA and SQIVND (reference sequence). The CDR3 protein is CASSTLPGLGAIEQFF. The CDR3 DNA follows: TGTGCCAGTAGTACTCTGCCCGGTTTAGGGGCAATCGAGCAGTTCTTC.

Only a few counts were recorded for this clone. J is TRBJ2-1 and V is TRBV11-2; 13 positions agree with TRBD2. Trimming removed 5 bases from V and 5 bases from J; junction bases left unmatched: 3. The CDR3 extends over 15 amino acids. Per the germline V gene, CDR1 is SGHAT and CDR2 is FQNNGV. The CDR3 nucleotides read TGTGCCAGCAGCATAGGGACTAGCGGGAACAATGAGCAGTTCTTC. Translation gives CASSIGTSGNNEQFF.

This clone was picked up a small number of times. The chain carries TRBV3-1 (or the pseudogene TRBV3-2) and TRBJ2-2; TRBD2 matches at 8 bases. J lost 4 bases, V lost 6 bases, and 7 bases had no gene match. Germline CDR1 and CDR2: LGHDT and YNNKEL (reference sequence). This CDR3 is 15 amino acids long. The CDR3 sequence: CASRLGLAVTGELFF. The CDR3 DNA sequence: TGTGCCAGCAGACTAGGACTAGCCGTCACCGGGGAGCTGTTTTTT.

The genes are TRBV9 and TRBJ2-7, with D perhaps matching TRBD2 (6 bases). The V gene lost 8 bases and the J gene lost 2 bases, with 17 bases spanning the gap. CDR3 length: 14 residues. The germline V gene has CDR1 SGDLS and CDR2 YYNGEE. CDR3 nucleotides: TGTGCCAGTACTCTGGGGGAGGCCGCCTACGAGCAGTACTTC. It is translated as CASTLGEAAYEQYF.

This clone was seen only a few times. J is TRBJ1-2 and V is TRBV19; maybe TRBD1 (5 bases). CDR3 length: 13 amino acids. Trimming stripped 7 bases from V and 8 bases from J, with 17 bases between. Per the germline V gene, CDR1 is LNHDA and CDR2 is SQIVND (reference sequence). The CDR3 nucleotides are TGTGCCAGTACCCCCCCACAGGTTGAAGGCTACACCTTC. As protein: CASTPPQVEGYTF.

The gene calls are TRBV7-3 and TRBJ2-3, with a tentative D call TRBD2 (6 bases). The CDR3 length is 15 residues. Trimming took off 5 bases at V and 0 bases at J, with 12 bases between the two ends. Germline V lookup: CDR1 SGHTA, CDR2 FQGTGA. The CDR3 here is CASSAGGASTDTQYF. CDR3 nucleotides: TGTGCCAGCAGCGCTGGCGGGGCTAGCACAGATACGCAGTATTTT.

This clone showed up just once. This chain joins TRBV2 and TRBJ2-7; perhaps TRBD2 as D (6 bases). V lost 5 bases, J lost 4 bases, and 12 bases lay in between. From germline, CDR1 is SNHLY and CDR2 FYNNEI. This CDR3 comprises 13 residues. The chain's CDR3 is CASSRQSGYEQYF. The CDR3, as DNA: TGTGCCAGCAGTAGGCAAAGCGGGTACGAGCAGTACTTC.

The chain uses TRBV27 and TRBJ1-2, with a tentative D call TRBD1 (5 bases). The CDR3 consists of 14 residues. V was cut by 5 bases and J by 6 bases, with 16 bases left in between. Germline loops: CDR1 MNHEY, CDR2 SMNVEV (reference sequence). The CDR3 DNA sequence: TGTGCCAGCAGTCCCATTGGGGCGAGAGATGGCTACACCTTC. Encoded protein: CASSPIGARDGYTF.

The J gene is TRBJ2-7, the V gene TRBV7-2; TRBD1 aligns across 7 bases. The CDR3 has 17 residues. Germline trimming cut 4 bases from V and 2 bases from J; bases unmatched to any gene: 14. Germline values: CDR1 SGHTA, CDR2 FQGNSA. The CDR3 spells CASSSYLTQGIAYEQYF. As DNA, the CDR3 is TGTGCCAGCAGCTCCTACCTTACACAGGGGATTGCCTACGAGCAGTACTTC.

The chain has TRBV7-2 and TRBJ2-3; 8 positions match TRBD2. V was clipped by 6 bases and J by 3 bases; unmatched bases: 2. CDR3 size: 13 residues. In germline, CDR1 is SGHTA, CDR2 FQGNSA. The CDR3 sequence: CASRGLATDTQYF. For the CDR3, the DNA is TGTGCCAGCAGAGGACTAGCAACAGATACGCAGTATTTT.